The 10 T cell receptor beta chains below were found in one sample sequenced in a study of blood T cells in healthy people across ages. Using a J-beta primer mix together with a sample-barcoded 5' primer, a second PCR was run for roughly 6 to 12 cycles. MiXCR was run by TCRdb on the 5' RACE reads, yielding one entry per CDR3 protein. The sample carries 600,000 to 650,000 distinct CDR3 sequences, around 54% recorded once. The sample comprised blood. The receptors come from a man aged 55 to 70 in good health.

The table lists this clonotype with a few counts. The genes are TRBV6-5 and TRBJ1-2; 9 bases align to TRBD1. V lost 4 bases to trimming and J lost 10 bases; unmatched junction nucleotides: 16. Germline V CDR1 and CDR2: MNHEY, SVGAGI. CDR3 length: 16 residues. CDR3 nucleotide sequence: TGTGCCAGCAGTTCCGGGACAGGGCTTAAGAGCTATCCCTACACCTTC. This sequence encodes CASSSGTGLKSYPYTF.

This chain uses TRBV6-5 with TRBJ1-1, with D perhaps matching TRBD1 (5 bases). The CDR3 is 18 amino acids. CDR1 is MNHEY and CDR2 is SVGAGI in the germline V gene. V was shortened by 2 bases and J by 4 bases, with 23 bases between the two germline ends. CDR3 in amino acids: CASSYELTAGGLSTEAFF. The CDR3 coding sequence is TGTGCCAGCAGTTACGAGCTAACCGCCGGGGGGTTGAGCACTGAAGCTTTCTTT.

To note about this clonotype: At one of its ends the junction is not consistent with the germline gene, which may arise from a read error. The CDR3 nucleotides are TGTGCCAGCAGTTTTATAATCCGGGACAGGGTCATGAACACTGGAGCTTTCTTT. It codes for CASSFIIRDRVMNTGAFF. The rearrangement uses TRBV12-3 or TRBV12-4 and TRBJ1-1; 9 bases agree with TRBD1. The CDR3 runs 18 residues.

This chain connects TRBV4-1 to TRBJ2-5, with D possibly being TRBD2 (7 bases). Trimming stripped 1 base from V and 5 bases from J, with 17 bases between. This CDR3 contains 16 residues. Germline assignment: CDR1 MGHRA and CDR2 YSYEKL. The CDR3 spells CASSQGGGGPWETQYF. The CDR3 DNA reads as TGCGCCAGCAGCCAAGGTGGGGGGGGGCCTTGGGAGACCCAGTACTTC.

This clonotype was counted only a few times. CDR3 nucleotide sequence: TGTGCCACCAGTGATCCTTCGGGCGGGCAAACAGATACGCAGTATTTT. It specifies CATSDPSGGQTDTQYF. The chain is built from TRBV24-1 and TRBJ2-3; tentatively, D is TRBD2 (5 bases). Trimming pared 3 bases from V and 3 bases from J, leaving 15 bases between. The CDR3 is 16 amino acids. Germline V gives CDR1 KGHDR, CDR2 SFDVKD.

The V and J genes are TRBV10-3 and TRBJ2-3; 9 bases line up with TRBD2. This CDR3 is built from 17 residues. J gave up 0 bases and V 6 bases, and 10 bases lay outside the gene matches. Germline CDR1 is ENHRY and CDR2 is SYGVKD. The CDR3: CAIRPQRGATSTDTQYF. CDR3 nucleotide sequence: TGTGCCATCAGACCCCAGCGGGGGGCAACTAGCACAGATACGCAGTATTTT.

This clonotype was detected only once. The rearrangement joins TRBV7-9 to TRBJ2-3, with D unresolved. V lost 1 base and J 4 bases, leaving 9 bases between the germline ends. Looked up from germline, CDR1 is SEHNR and CDR2 is FQNEAQ (reference sequence). This CDR3 comprises 14 residues. CDR3 sequence (DNA): TGTGCCAGCAGCTTAGTTGGTAGTTCAGATACGCAGTATTTT. Protein: CASSLVGSSDTQYF. Complete variable domain (other parts from reference TRBV7-9 and TRBJ2-3): DTGVSQNPRHKITKRGQNVTFRCDPISEHNRLYWYRQTLGQGPEFLTYFQNEAQLEKSRLLSDRFSAERPKGSFSTLEIQRTEQGDSAMYLCASSLVGSSDTQYFGPGTRLTVL.

This clonotype was counted only a few times. The V call is TRBV10-3, the J call TRBJ2-5; tentative D call: TRBD2 (5 bases). The CDR3 runs 15 residues. The V gene lost 2 bases and the J gene lost 2 bases, with 12 bases spanning the gap. CDR1 is ENHRY and CDR2 is SYGVKD in the germline V gene. The CDR3 reads CAISERPGKQETQYF. The DNA for the CDR3 is TGTGCCATCAGTGAGAGGCCGGGGAAGCAAGAGACCCAGTACTTC.

In its sample, this clonotype was seen a few times. CDR3 amino acids: CASSFGIPSPNNIQYF. In nucleotides, the CDR3 is TGTGCCAGCAGCTTCGGAATCCCCTCCCCAAATAACATTCAGTACTTC. The chain recombines TRBV11-2 with TRBJ2-4, with D uncertain. Trimming cost V 3 bases and J 7 bases, with 19 bases left between them. This CDR3 is built from 16 residues. The germline V gene encodes CDR1 SGHAT and CDR2 FQNNGV.

This clonotype was found a few times. An end of the junction does not agree with germline; a read error may underlie this. The chain has TRBV20-1 and TRBJ2-1; D gene ambiguous. Germline CDR1 reads DFQATT; CDR2 reads SNEGSKA (reference sequence). This CDR3 spans 12 amino acids. In DNA form, the CDR3 reads TGCAGTGCTGGAGATTTAGTGAATGAGCAGTTCTTC. Protein product: CSAGDLVNEQFF.